These 17 T cell receptor beta chains were sequenced from one sample in a study of cytomegalovirus exposure and HLA in healthy donors. In the PCR, 60 Vbeta and 13 Jbeta primers were used. Sequenced by immunoSEQ multiplex PCR; TCRdb stores in-frame clones only, minus some. The data show 100,000 to 150,000 clones, under 85% seen once. What was sequenced was PBMCs. These receptors were taken from a boy aged 5-17 years in good health and CMV-seronegative.

V gene TRBV5-6 combines with J gene TRBJ2-1; 12 bases line up with TRBD2. The CDR3 is made up of 16 amino acids. V lost 3 bases to trimming and J lost 4 bases; unmatched junction nucleotides: 5. Germline CDR1 reads SGHDT; CDR2 reads YYEEEE. The CDR3 is CASSSRTSGMYNEQFF. The CDR3 nucleotides read TGTGCCAGCAGCTCCCGGACTAGCGGGATGTACAATGAGCAGTTCTTC.

V gene TRBV7-2 combines with J gene TRBJ2-1; D not certain. Germline V gene data show CDR1 as SGHTA and CDR2 as FQGNSA. There are 13 residues in the CDR3. V was shortened by 2 bases and J by 7 bases, with 9 bases between the two germline ends. CDR3 region: CASSLTSDNEQFF. CDR3 sequence (DNA): TGTGCCAGCAGCTTAACCAGCGATAATGAGCAGTTCTTC.

The genes are TRBV7-2 and TRBJ2-3; 8 positions match TRBD2. With 5 bases clipped from V and 2 bases from J, the junction kept 12 bases outside the gene matches. Germline loops: CDR1 SGHTA, CDR2 FQGNSA. This CDR3 region has 17 residues. The CDR3 DNA reads TGTGCCAGCAGCCCCTCCACACTAGCGGCTAACACAGATACGCAGTATTTT. Residues: CASSPSTLAANTDTQYF. The whole variable domain, filled in from reference TRBV7-2 and TRBJ2-3, reads GAGVSQSPSNKVTEKGKDVELRCDPISGHTALYWYRQSLGQGLEFLIYFQGNSAPDKSGLPSDRFSAERTGGSVSTLTIQRTQQEDSAVYLCASSPSTLAANTDTQYFGPGTRLTVL.

This clone occurred a few times. The chain links TRBV20-1 to TRBJ1-1; no firm D call. The CDR3 is 11 amino acids. Germline lookup yields CDR1 DFQATT and CDR2 SNEGSKA (reference sequence). The V gene lost 3 bases and the J gene lost 9 bases, with 11 bases spanning the gap. The CDR3 DNA reads as TGCAGTGCTAGTAAGCAGCGCCAAGCTTTCTTT. It specifies CSASKQRQAFF.

The CDR3 region is CASSSRSGSTNTGELFF. CDR3 in DNA: TGTGCCAGCAGTTCAAGGTCCGGGAGTACGAACACCGGGGAGCTGTTTTTT. V is TRBV4-2 and J is TRBJ2-2; a weak D match, TRBD2 (6 bases). Trimming removed 6 bases from V and 0 bases from J, with 17 bases in between. Germline-derived CDR1 and CDR2 are LGHNA and YNFKEQ. This CDR3 has 17 amino acids.

V is TRBV9 and J is TRBJ2-1, with 8 positions matching TRBD2. V lost 0 bases to trimming and J lost 0 bases; unmatched junction nucleotides: 8. The germline V gene encodes CDR1 SGDLS and CDR2 YYNGEE. The CDR3 extends over 18 amino acids. This CDR3 is CASSVAPGGSLSYNEQFF. Written as DNA, the CDR3 is TGTGCCAGCAGCGTAGCCCCGGGGGGGTCCCTCTCCTACAATGAGCAGTTCTTC.

This clone was observed a few times. The chain has TRBV6-6 and TRBJ2-3, with D unresolved. CDR1 and CDR2 (germline): MNHNY, SVGAGI (reference sequence). This CDR3 is built from 12 residues. This CDR3 reads CVTSEITDTQYF. The CDR3, as DNA: TGTGTGACGAGCGAAATCACAGATACGCAGTATTTT.

The CDR3: CASKTGQDTGELFF. The DNA of the CDR3 is TGTGCCAGCAAAACCGGACAGGACACCGGGGAGCTGTTTTTT. The chain joins TRBV6-1 to TRBJ2-2; TRBD1 matches at 7 bases. This CDR3 has 14 amino acids. The germline CDR1 and CDR2 sequences are MNHNS and SASEGT. The V and J ends lost 7 bases and 3 bases, in that order; junction bases with no gene match: 5.

This clone appeared once. This chain uses TRBV2 with TRBJ2-1; D is uncertain. CDR3 length: 10 residues. The V end was cut by 4 bases, the J end by 12 bases, with 7 bases between. Germline V gene sequence: CDR1 SNHLY, CDR2 FYNNEI. CDR3 region: CASSGLGQFF. CDR3 DNA sequence: TGTGCCAGCAGTGGTCTCGGGCAGTTCTTC. The full variable domain, completed using reference TRBV2 and TRBJ2-1, is EPEVTQTPSHQVTQMGQEVILRCVPISNHLYFYWYRQILGQKVEFLVSFYNNEISEKSEIFDDQFSVERPDGSNFTLKIRSTKLEDSAMYFCASSGLGQFFGPGTRLTVL.

The chain carries TRBV2 and TRBJ1-1; 7 bases line up with TRBD1. From germline, CDR1 is SNHLY and CDR2 FYNNEI. This CDR3 contains 15 residues. The V gene end was trimmed by 0 bases and the J gene end by 1 base; junction bases not matched to a gene: 2. DNA for the CDR3: TGTGCCAGCAGTGAAGCGAGACAGGGGAACACTGAAGCTTTCTTT. Protein product: CASSEARQGNTEAFF.

This clone was picked up a small number of times. The V call is TRBV5-1, the J call TRBJ1-4; 9 nucleotides align to TRBD1. With V trimmed by 0 bases and J by 8 bases, 5 bases remained unmatched. Germline V CDR1 and CDR2: SGHRS, YFSETQ. CDR3 length: 15 residues. The CDR3 nucleotides read TGCGCCAGCAGCTTGGCCGGGACAGGGACCGAAAAACTGTTTTTT. It encodes CASSLAGTGTEKLFF.

On this clone: At the DNA level, this CDR3 is encoded by other sequences in the same sample as well. The chain links TRBV11-2 to TRBJ1-2, with 8 bases matching TRBD1. CDR3 length: 14 residues. The V segment lost 1 base and the J segment 2 bases; nucleotides outside the gene matches: 0. The V gene's germline CDR1 is SGHAT and CDR2 FQNNGV. Written as DNA, the CDR3 is TGTGCCAGCAGCTTAGCAGGGGGCAACTATGGCTACACCTTC. Protein sequence: CASSLAGGNYGYTF.

The chain has TRBV7-2 and TRBJ2-1; perhaps TRBD2 as D (5 bases). V was cut by 5 bases and J by 6 bases, with 14 bases left in between. The CDR3 totals 14 residues. Germline V gene sequence: CDR1 SGHTA, CDR2 FQGNSA. The CDR3 loop is CASSASGFFNEQFF. The CDR3 DNA follows: TGTGCCAGCAGCGCGTCGGGATTTTTCAATGAGCAGTTCTTC.

The chain links TRBV6-5 to TRBJ2-5, with a weak D call TRBD2 (5 bases). CDR3 length: 16 residues. Germline loops: CDR1 MNHEY, CDR2 SVGAGI. Trimming removed 4 bases at V and 1 base at J, with 16 bases between. DNA of the CDR3: TGTGCCAGCAGTTCGAGTAGCGTGGGGTTCCAAGAGACCCAGTACTTC. It specifies CASSSSSVGFQETQYF.

Concerning this clone: Other DNA sequences in this sample translate to the same CDR3. The J gene is TRBJ2-7, the V gene TRBV29-1, with D possibly TRBD1 on 5 matching bases. The CDR3 spans 12 residues. Germline V lookup: CDR1 SQVTM, CDR2 ANQGSEA. V was pared by 4 bases and J by 2 bases, with 9 bases between. DNA of the CDR3: TGCAGCGTTGTTAGGGGAACCTACGAGCAGTACTTC. Encoded protein: CSVVRGTYEQYF.

This sequence joins TRBV27 and TRBJ2-5; D unclear. Trimming stripped 5 bases from V and 1 base from J, with 8 bases between. The CDR3 extends over 13 amino acids. Germline CDR1 reads MNHEY; CDR2 reads SMNVEV (reference sequence). DNA of the CDR3: TGTGCCAGCAGTCCAGGAACCCAAGAGACCCAGTACTTC. Translated, it gives CASSPGTQETQYF.

The V gene is TRBV6-1, the J gene TRBJ2-1, with D possibly being TRBD2 (5 bases). The CDR3 is 14 amino acids. Trimming left V 2 bases short and J 5 bases short, with 10 bases between. CDR1 and CDR2 (germline): MNHNS, SASEGT. The CDR3 DNA follows: TGTGCCAGCAGTGAACGAGCGGCGCACAATGAGCAGTTCTTC. It is translated as CASSERAAHNEQFF.